Following are 29 T cell receptor beta chains from one sample sequenced in a study of blood T cell repertoires in COVID-19. Generated by immunoSEQ multiplex PCR, the TCRdb table keeps only in-frame clones and is missing some. The table lists 77,000 or so clones, about 85% of them singletons. Sequenced sample: peripheral blood. Receptors were obtained from a man older than 75 with acute or convalescent COVID-19.

This clone was counted only a few times. V usage is TRBV7-2 and J usage is TRBJ1-1; 7 nucleotides match TRBD1. The V gene's germline CDR1 is SGHTA and CDR2 FQGNSA. The CDR3 totals 15 residues. Trimming removed 6 bases from V and 1 base from J; junction bases left unmatched: 8. CDR3 sequence reads: CASRNDRAGNTEAFF. The CDR3 DNA reads TGTGCCAGCAGGAATGACAGGGCGGGGAACACTGAAGCTTTCTTT.

The chain carries TRBV27 and TRBJ2-1; 7 bases line up with TRBD2. This CDR3 is built from 13 residues. CDR1 and CDR2 (germline): MNHEY, SMNVEV (reference sequence). With V trimmed by 7 bases and J by 3 bases, 3 bases remained unmatched. The CDR3 DNA is TGTGCCAGCATGAGCGGGGTCTACAATGAGCAGTTCTTC. It specifies CASMSGVYNEQFF.

The chain carries TRBV9 and TRBJ2-6, with D possibly matching TRBD2 (5 bases). The V gene's germline CDR1 is SGDLS and CDR2 YYNGEE. CDR3 size: 15 residues. Trimming took 0 bases from V and 2 from J, leaving 6 bases between them. CDR3 region: CASSVDGAGANVLTF. CDR3 DNA sequence: TGTGCCAGCAGCGTAGACGGGGCTGGGGCCAACGTCCTGACTTTC.

This clone was counted between two and nine times. DNA of the CDR3: TGTGCCAGCTCACTCTCGACAGGGGGCAACACCGGGGAGCTGTTTTTT. This translates into CASSLSTGGNTGELFF. The chain has TRBV18 and TRBJ2-2; TRBD1 matches at 10 bases. CDR3 size: 16 residues. The V segment lost 4 bases and the J segment 2 bases; nucleotides outside the gene matches: 4. Germline V lookup: CDR1 KGHSH, CDR2 LQKENI.

V gene TRBV7-2 combines with J gene TRBJ2-7, with TRBD2 matching 7 bases. The CDR3 consists of 15 residues. Germline V gene lookup returns CDR1 SGHTA and CDR2 FQGNSA. V dropped 0 bases and J dropped 2; count of bases not matched to a gene: 4. CDR3 residues: CASSLARAGPYEQYF. The DNA of the CDR3 is TGTGCCAGCAGCTTAGCACGAGCGGGGCCCTACGAGCAGTACTTC.

This chain links TRBV3-1 (or the pseudogene TRBV3-2) with TRBJ1-4; D gene uncertain. CDR3 length: 15 residues. Trimming removed 1 base at V and 4 bases at J, with 10 bases between. The germline CDR1 and CDR2 sequences are LGHDT and YNNKEL (reference sequence). The CDR3 sequence: CASSQGEGGNEKLFF. The CDR3 DNA is TGTGCCAGCAGCCAAGGGGAGGGTGGTAATGAAAAACTGTTTTTT.

DNA for the CDR3: TGTGCCAGCAGCGGCCGACTAGCCCCTGCAGTCAGCACAGATACGCAGTATTTT. Protein: CASSGRLAPAVSTDTQYF. This chain uses TRBV13 with TRBJ2-3; TRBD2 agrees at 7 bases. Germline-derived CDR1 and CDR2 are PRHDT and FYEKMQ (reference sequence). Germline trimming cut 5 bases from V and 0 bases from J; bases unmatched to any gene: 14. The CDR3 is 18 amino acids. Full variable domain (remainder filled in from reference TRBV13 and TRBJ2-3): AAGVIQSPRHLIKEKRETATLKCYPIPRHDTVYWYQQGPGQDPQFLISFYEKMQSDKGSIPDRFSAQQFSDYHSELNMSSLELGDSALYFCASSGRLAPAVSTDTQYFGPGTRLTVL.

The rearrangement joins TRBV10-1 to TRBJ2-1, with D perhaps TRBD2 (5 bases). Germline values: CDR1 WNHNN, CDR2 SYGVQD (reference sequence). V gave up 0 bases and J gave up 0 bases, with 6 bases separating them. CDR3 length equals 15 residues. The CDR3 protein is CASSESRDSYNEQFF. The CDR3 bases are TGCGCCAGCAGTGAGTCGAGGGACTCCTACAATGAGCAGTTCTTC.

In regard to this clone: One end of the junction does not line up with germline, which may come from a read error. The rearrangement joins TRBV5-6 to TRBJ2-7; D might be TRBD2 (7 bases). The V gene's germline CDR1 is SGHDT and CDR2 YYEEEE. The CDR3 consists of 11 residues. Written as DNA, the CDR3 is TGTGCCAGCAGCTCGGGGGGCGACCTTAACTTC. It yields the protein CASSSGGDLNF.

This chain joins TRBV7-2 and TRBJ1-5, with 9 bases fitting TRBD1. The J segment lost 5 bases and the V segment lost 2 bases, leaving 7 bases of the junction unmatched. Germline V lookup: CDR1 SGHTA, CDR2 FQGNSA. This CDR3 is 16 amino acids long. The CDR3 nucleotides read TGTGCCAGCAGCTTACTGGGACAGGGTCTCGATCAGCCCCAGCATTTT. Translation: CASSLLGQGLDQPQHF.

The chain has TRBV19 and TRBJ1-5; TRBD1 matches 9 bases. Trimming took 1 base from V and 5 from J; bases not matched to a gene: 6. The CDR3 is 16 residues long. Germline-derived CDR1 and CDR2 are LNHDA and SQIVND (reference sequence). The CDR3 bases are TGTGCCAGTAGTATAGGGGACAGGGAGATTGATCAGCCCCAGCATTTT. It yields the protein CASSIGDREIDQPQHF.

This chain connects TRBV28 to TRBJ1-2; a weak D match, TRBD1 (6 bases). The V gene lost 2 bases and the J gene lost 3 bases, with 10 bases spanning the gap. Germline assignment: CDR1 MDHEN and CDR2 SYDVKM. The length of the CDR3 is 14 residues. The CDR3 region has the DNA TGTGCCAGCAGTTTAGCAGGGGATGACTATGGCTACACCTTC. Translating it yields CASSLAGDDYGYTF.

The V gene is TRBV28, the J gene TRBJ1-2; the match to TRBD1 covers 7 bases. CDR3 length: 14 amino acids. Germline V gene data show CDR1 as MDHEN and CDR2 as SYDVKM. The J segment lost 5 bases and the V segment lost 5 bases, leaving 8 bases of the junction unmatched. The CDR3 region is CASSPGQTPYGYTF. The DNA for the CDR3 is TGTGCCAGCAGTCCGGGACAGACCCCATATGGCTACACCTTC.

The chain employs TRBV27 and TRBJ1-2; D possibly corresponds to TRBD1 (6 bases). V lost 4 bases, J lost 3 bases, and 12 bases lay in between. The CDR3 has 14 amino acids. Germline CDR1 and CDR2: MNHEY and SMNVEV (reference sequence). Written as DNA, the CDR3 is TGTGCCAGCAGTTCCGCAGGGGCAGACTATGGCTACACCTTC. Its protein product is CASSSAGADYGYTF.

V and J are TRBV5-4 and TRBJ2-2, with D possibly being TRBD1 (5 bases). Germline V gene sequence: CDR1 SGHNT, CDR2 YYREEE (reference sequence). This CDR3 has 15 residues. Trimming stripped 4 bases from V and 2 bases from J, with 12 bases between. The CDR3 reads CASSVDIRNTGELFF. Written as DNA, the CDR3 is TGTGCCAGCAGCGTGGACATACGCAACACCGGGGAGCTGTTTTTT.

This clone was seen only once. CDR3 nucleotides: TGCGCCAGCAGCTTGATAGCGGGAGTTGACACCGGGGAGCTGTTTTTT. Protein sequence: CASSLIAGVDTGELFF. This chain connects TRBV5-1 to TRBJ2-2; 9 bases fit TRBD2. The CDR3 has 16 amino acids. J was trimmed by 3 bases and V by 1 base; bases with no gene match: 4. Germline V gene sequence: CDR1 SGHRS, CDR2 YFSETQ.

This clone was seen only a few times. The chain has TRBV19 and TRBJ1-5; tentatively, D is TRBD1 (6 bases). This CDR3 contains 15 residues. The germline V and J ends were trimmed by 7 bases and 1 base, with 14 bases remaining between them. Germline V gives CDR1 LNHDA, CDR2 SQIVND (reference sequence). The CDR3: CASTLEGTSNQPQHF. Here the CDR3 DNA reads TGTGCCAGTACCCTGGAAGGGACAAGCAATCAGCCCCAGCATTTT.

This clone has only one observation. The chain couples TRBV21-1 to TRBJ2-1; the D segment call TRBD2 is taken from the table without a DNA check. TRBV21-1 is a listed pseudogene. CDR3 length equals 14 residues. This CDR3 is CASSPLTSGGEQFF. The CDR3 nucleotides read TGTGCCAGCAGCCCCCTTACTAGCGGGGGCGAGCAGTTCTTC.

The chain couples TRBV6-5 to TRBJ1-2; 9 nucleotides agree with TRBD1. Germline values: CDR1 MNHEY, CDR2 SVGAGI. The CDR3 has 13 amino acids. V was pared by 11 bases and J by 5 bases, with 9 bases of the junction left unmatched. The CDR3, as DNA: TGTGCCTTACAGGGGGCCCACGCATATGGCTACACCTTC. Translating gives CALQGAHAYGYTF.

V and J are TRBV6-4 and TRBJ2-7, with 10 bases fitting TRBD1. The germline CDR1 and CDR2 sequences are MRHNA and SNTAGT. Trimming cost V 6 bases and J 5 bases; bases outside gene matches: 10. This CDR3 spans 15 amino acids. CDR3: CASRPTGQGSHEQYF. The CDR3 nucleotides are TGTGCCAGCAGGCCGACGGGACAGGGGTCCCACGAGCAGTACTTC.

The rearrangement uses TRBV7-9 and TRBJ1-5; 7 bases map to TRBD1. CDR1 is SEHNR and CDR2 is FQNEAQ in the germline V gene (reference sequence). This CDR3 spans 14 amino acids. V was clipped by 5 bases and J by 2 bases; unmatched bases: 3. CDR3 sequence reads: CASSATGGNQPQHF. As DNA, the CDR3 is TGTGCCAGCAGCGCCACAGGGGGCAATCAGCCCCAGCATTTT.

V gene TRBV6-4 combines with J gene TRBJ2-1; a weak D match, TRBD2 (6 bases). This CDR3 spans 16 amino acids. The germline V gene has CDR1 MRHNA and CDR2 SNTAGT. The V gene lost 0 bases and the J gene lost 8 bases, with 17 bases spanning the gap. CDR3 sequence reads: CASSDSGGTVWHEQFF. The CDR3 DNA is TGTGCCAGCAGTGACTCCGGCGGGACGGTTTGGCATGAGCAGTTCTTC.

This rearrangement joins TRBV24-1 to TRBJ2-7, with 10 bases that match TRBD1. V lost 1 base and J lost 5; bases outside the gene matches: 4. The CDR3 extends over 15 amino acids. Germline CDR1 reads KGHDR; CDR2 reads SFDVKD. This CDR3 reads CATSDLKGTGDEQYF. The CDR3 nucleotides are TGTGCCACCAGTGATTTAAAGGGGACAGGGGACGAGCAGTACTTC.

The V gene is TRBV7-2, the J gene TRBJ1-1; no definite D call. The CDR3 covers 13 residues. Trimming cost V 5 bases and J 6 bases, with 13 bases left between them. Germline V gene lookup returns CDR1 SGHTA and CDR2 FQGNSA. The CDR3 coding sequence is TGTGCCAGCAGCCCGCGACTGCGATCTGAAGCTTTCTTT. Residues: CASSPRLRSEAFF.

The V gene is TRBV6-5, the J gene TRBJ1-2; D is possibly TRBD1 (6 bases). The germline gives CDR1 MNHEY, CDR2 SVGAGI. The ends were cut back, 5 bases at V and 4 bases at J, with 11 bases in the middle. CDR3 size: 13 residues. CDR3 coding DNA: TGTGCCAGCAGTCCCGGGACAAGCTATGGCTACACCTTC. This codes for CASSPGTSYGYTF.

The rearrangement uses TRBV5-8 and TRBJ2-3; possible D gene TRBD1, 5 bases. Germline CDR1 is SGHTS and CDR2 is YDEGEE. Trimming removed 0 bases at V and 1 base at J, with 12 bases between. This CDR3 has 16 amino acids. Here the CDR3 reads CASSLAVARGTDTQYF. Written as DNA, the CDR3 is TGTGCCAGCAGCTTGGCCGTTGCCAGGGGCACAGATACGCAGTATTTT.

This clone is a singleton in its sample. This chain links TRBV19 with TRBJ1-3; 7 nucleotides line up with TRBD1. With 5 bases clipped from V and 0 bases from J, the junction kept 10 bases outside the gene matches. This CDR3 is built from 17 residues. CDR1 and CDR2 from the germline V gene are LNHDA and SQIVND (reference sequence). The CDR3 region has the DNA TGTGCCAGTAGTGGTGGGGACAGCCGAAGCTCTGGAAACACCATATATTTT. It encodes CASSGGDSRSSGNTIYF.

This clone was counted many times. The chain joins TRBV6-2 or TRBV6-3 to TRBJ1-1; tentative D call: TRBD1 (6 bases). V lost 2 bases to trimming and J lost 4 bases, with 11 bases between them. Germline V gives CDR1 MNHEY, CDR2 SVGEGT. The CDR3 totals 14 residues. The DNA of the CDR3 is TGTGCCAGCAGTTACAACAGGGATATCACTGAAGCTTTCTTT. Its translation is CASSYNRDITEAFF.

The chain recombines TRBV11-2 with TRBJ2-6; the match to TRBD2 covers 10 bases. In germline, CDR1 is SGHAT, CDR2 FQNNGV. The V segment lost 3 bases and the J segment 2 bases; nucleotides outside the gene matches: 1. The CDR3 sequence is 16 residues long. CDR3 protein: CASSFTSGAGANVLTF. The CDR3 DNA sequence: TGTGCCAGCAGCTTCACTAGCGGGGCTGGGGCCAACGTCCTGACTTTC.